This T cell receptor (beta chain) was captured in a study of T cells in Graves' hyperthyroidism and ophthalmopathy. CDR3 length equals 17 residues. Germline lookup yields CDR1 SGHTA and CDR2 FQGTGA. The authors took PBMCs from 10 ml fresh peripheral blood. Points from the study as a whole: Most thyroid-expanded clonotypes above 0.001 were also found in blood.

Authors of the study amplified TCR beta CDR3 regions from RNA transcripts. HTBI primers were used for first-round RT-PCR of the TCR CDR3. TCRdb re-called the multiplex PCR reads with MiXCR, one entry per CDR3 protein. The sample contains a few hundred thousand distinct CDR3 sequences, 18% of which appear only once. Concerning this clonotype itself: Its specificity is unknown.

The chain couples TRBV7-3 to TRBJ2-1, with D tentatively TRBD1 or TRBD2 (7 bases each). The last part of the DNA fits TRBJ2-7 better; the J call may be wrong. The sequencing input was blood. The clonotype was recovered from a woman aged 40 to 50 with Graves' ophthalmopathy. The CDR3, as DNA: TGTGCCAGCAGCCAGGGGGGGCACGACGAACTTCCCTACGAGCAGTACTTC. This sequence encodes CASSQGGHDELPYEQYF.